Listed here is a single TCR beta chain. This specimen comes from a study of blood T cell repertoires in COVID-19. Study as a whole: Researchers got acute and convalescent COVID-19 samples from the United States, Italy and Spain. The cDNA or gDNA used as material had been derived from T cells, B-cell-depleted T cells, or PBMCs.

In the original workflow: By means of reference gene primer amplification, nucleated cell counts were estimated. The protocol was immunoSEQ multiplex PCR, while the TCRdb copy is restricted to in-frame clones and leaves out a portion. Clone size and the V and J calls come from that table; the DNA yielded D and trimming. The sample lists just under 50,000 clones; 84% were seen once. The V end lost 2 bases, the J end lost 0 bases, and 14 bases lay between the germline ends. Germline CDR1 is SGHTA and CDR2 is FQGNSA. The CDR3 is made up of 17 amino acids. The receptor was derived from a human donor in a cohort sampled during active COVID-19. The chain employs TRBV7-2 and TRBJ1-5; the D gene is possibly TRBD1 (5 bases). Sequenced input: peripheral blood. The CDR3: CASSLIPGGVSNQPQHF. The CDR3 DNA reads TGTGCCAGCAGCTTAATCCCGGGGGGGGTTAGCAATCAGCCCCAGCATTTT.